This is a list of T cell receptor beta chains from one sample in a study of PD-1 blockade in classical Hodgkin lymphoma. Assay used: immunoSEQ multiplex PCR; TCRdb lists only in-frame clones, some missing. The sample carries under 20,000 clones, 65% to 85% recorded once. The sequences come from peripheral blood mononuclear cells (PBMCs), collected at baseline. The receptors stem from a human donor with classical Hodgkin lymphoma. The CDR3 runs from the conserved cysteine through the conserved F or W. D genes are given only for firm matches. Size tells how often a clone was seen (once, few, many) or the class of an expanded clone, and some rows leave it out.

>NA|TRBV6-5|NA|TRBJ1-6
TGTGCCAGCAGTTACACGTCGCAGGGGAGTTCACCCCTCCACTTT
CASSYTSQGSSPLHF
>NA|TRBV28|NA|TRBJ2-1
TGTGCCAGCATCGTGGGGGGTAGCGGCTACAATGAGCAGTTCTTC
CASIVGGSGYNEQFF
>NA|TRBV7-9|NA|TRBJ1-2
TGTGCCAGCAGCTTAGGTCCAACGAACAGGGATGCTGGCTACACCTTC
CASSLGPTNRDAGYTF
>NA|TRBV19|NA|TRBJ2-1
TGTGCCAGTAGTATCCCTAGGGGTGAGCAGTTCTTC
CASSIPRGEQFF
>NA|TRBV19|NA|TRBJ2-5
TGTGCCAGTCGCCAGGCGGGAGAGACCCAGTACTTC
CASRQAGETQYF
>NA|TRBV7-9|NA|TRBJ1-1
TGTGCCAGCAGCTTACGCACGATTCCTGAAGCTTTCTTT
CASSLRTIPEAFF
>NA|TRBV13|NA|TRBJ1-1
TGTGCCAGCAGCTTCCCGGGTGGGACTGAAGCTTTCTTT
CASSFPGGTEAFF
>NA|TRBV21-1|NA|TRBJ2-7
TGTGCCAGCAGCAAAGCGGACAGGGGGGCTCGGGTTGGCGAGCAGTACTTC
CASSKADRGARVGEQYF
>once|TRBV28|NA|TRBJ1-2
TGTGCCAGCCGCAGTGAGGGGGAAGGGTTCTATGGCTACACCTTC
CASRSEGEGFYGYTF
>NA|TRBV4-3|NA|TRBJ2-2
TGCGCCAGCAGCCCTGGGGTAACGAACACCGGGGAGCTGTTTTTT
CASSPGVTNTGELFF
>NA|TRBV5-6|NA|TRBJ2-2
TGTGCCAGCAGCTTGGAACTCGGGGAGCTGTTTTTT
CASSLELGELFF
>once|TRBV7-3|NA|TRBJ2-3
TGTGCCAGCAGCCCTATTGGGGGCCCAGATACGCAGTATTTT
CASSPIGGPDTQYF